This T cell receptor (beta chain) was identified in a study of PD-1 blockade in mismatch repair-deficient tumors. For the study at large: Patients had 12 mismatch repair-deficient cancer types, all previously treated and progressing.

Study results and limitations: Tumor-resident clones, often absent from pretreatment blood, expanded after pembrolizumab and then contracted.

Mismatch repair deficiency was confirmed in all patients, by PCR or immunohistochemistry. TCR sequencing covered three patients who responded to pembrolizumab. Germline V gene data show CDR1 as MNHEY and CDR2 as SMNVEV (reference sequence). The CDR3 sequence is 15 residues long. Trimming left V 7 bases short and J 7 bases short, with 22 bases between. Turning to this clone: Its specificity is not known.

This table comes from immunoSEQ multiplex PCR, and its TCRdb copy is limited to in-frame clones, with some not included. The table shows some 110,000 clones, with over 65% occurring only once. This material consisted of peripheral blood, taken about 60 weeks after starting pembrolizumab. This sequence joins TRBV27 and TRBJ1-1, with D tentatively TRBD1 (6 bases). The clonotype comes from an adult with mismatch repair-deficient cancer. The CDR3 bases are TGTGCCAGCACCCCGATTCTAAGGGGGAGGCATGAAGCTTTCTTT. Translated: CASTPILRGRHEAFF.